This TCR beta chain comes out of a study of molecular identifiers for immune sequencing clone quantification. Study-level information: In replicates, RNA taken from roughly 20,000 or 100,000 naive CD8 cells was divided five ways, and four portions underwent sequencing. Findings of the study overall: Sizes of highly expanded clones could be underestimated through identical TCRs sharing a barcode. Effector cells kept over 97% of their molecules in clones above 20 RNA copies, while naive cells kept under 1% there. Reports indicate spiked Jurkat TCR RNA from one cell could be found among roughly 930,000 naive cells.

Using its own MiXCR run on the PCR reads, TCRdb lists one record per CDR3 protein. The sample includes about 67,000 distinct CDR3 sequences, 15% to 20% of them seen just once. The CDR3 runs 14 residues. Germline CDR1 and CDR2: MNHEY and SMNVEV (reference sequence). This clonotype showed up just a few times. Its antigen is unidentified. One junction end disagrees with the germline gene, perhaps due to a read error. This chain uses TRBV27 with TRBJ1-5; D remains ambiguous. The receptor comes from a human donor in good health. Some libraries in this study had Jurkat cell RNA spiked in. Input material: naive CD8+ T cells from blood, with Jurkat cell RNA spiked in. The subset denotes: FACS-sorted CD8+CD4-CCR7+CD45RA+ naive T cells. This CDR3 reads CASMDGYSNQPRHF. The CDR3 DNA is TGTGCCAGCATGGACGGTTATAGCAATCAGCCCCGGCATTTT.